The 10 T cell receptor beta chains below were found in one sample sequenced in a study of T cells in Graves' hyperthyroidism and ophthalmopathy. The source material, RNA transcripts, was used to amplify TCR beta CDR3 regions. The HTBI primer set served for first-round RT-PCR of the TCR CDR3. MiXCR, applied by TCRdb to the multiplex PCR reads, yields one record per CDR3 protein. Here the sample spans approximately 260,000 distinct CDR3 sequences, 15% being singletons. The sequenced sample was blood. The receptors shown here come from a woman aged 50 to 60 with Graves' hyperthyroidism that later progressed to Graves' ophthalmopathy.

For the CDR3, the DNA is TGTGCCAGCAGCTTGTTAACAGAGAACACCGGGGAGCTGTTTTTT. Its protein product is CASSLLTENTGELFF. V usage is TRBV5-5 and J usage is TRBJ2-2; no clear D. V was pared by 1 base and J by 1 base, with 8 bases between. The CDR3 contains 15 residues. Germline CDR1 and CDR2: SGHKS and YYEKEE (reference sequence).

This clonotype was counted many times. The chain is built from TRBV20-1 and TRBJ2-7; 7 bases are shared with TRBD2. V gave up 3 bases and J gave up 3 bases; unmatched junction bases: 5. CDR1 DFQATT and CDR2 SNEGSKA come from the germline V gene (reference sequence). CDR3 size: 13 residues. This CDR3 reads CSARGGTVYEQYF. CDR3 coding DNA: TGCAGTGCTAGGGGAGGGACTGTCTACGAGCAGTACTTC.

This clonotype has a handful of counts. This chain connects TRBV24-1 to TRBJ1-1, with D hard to call. The CDR3 runs to 13 residues. From germline, CDR1 is KGHDR and CDR2 SFDVKD. V gave up 0 bases and J gave up 1 base, with 2 bases separating them. The CDR3 loop reads CATSDLKNTEAFF. CDR3 DNA: TGTGCCACCAGTGATTTGAAGAACACTGAAGCTTTCTTT.

This clonotype was seen ten or more times. The J gene is TRBJ1-5, the V gene TRBV6-1; 7 bases align to TRBD1. CDR1 is MNHNS, CDR2 SASEGT, per germline. The CDR3 consists of 14 residues. V lost 7 bases to trimming and J lost 5 bases; unmatched junction nucleotides: 8. This CDR3 is CASNILQGYQPQHF. In nucleotides, the CDR3 is TGTGCCAGCAATATCTTACAGGGGTATCAGCCCCAGCATTTT.

The chain recombines TRBV9 with TRBJ2-1; D is possibly TRBD2 (6 bases). In germline, CDR1 is SGDLS, CDR2 YYNGEE. Trimming took off 5 bases at V and 10 bases at J, with 25 bases between the two ends. This CDR3 comprises 16 residues. Here the CDR3 DNA reads TGTGCCAGCAGGGGGCTCGCGAAAGCAACGGCGGGGGAGCAGTTCTTC. This translates into CASRGLAKATAGEQFF.

Turning to this clonotype: Just one base apart from a much larger clone, this may be a read error. This rearrangement joins TRBV5-1 to TRBJ1-1, with D uncertain. Germline CDR1 is SGHRS and CDR2 is YFSETQ. This CDR3 contains 14 residues. As DNA, the CDR3 is TGCGCCAGCAGCTTGTCCCCTCCTGAGGGTGAAACTTTCTTT. This translates into CASSLSPPEGETFF. Full variable domain (remainder filled in from reference TRBV5-1 and TRBJ1-1): KAGVTQTPRYLIKTRGQQVTLSCSPISGHRSVSWYQQTPGQGLQFLFEYFSETQRNKGNFPGRFSGRQFSNSRSEMNVSTLELGDSALYLCASSLSPPEGETFFGQGTRLTVV.

This clonotype was observed many times. The V gene is TRBV12-3 or TRBV12-4, the J gene TRBJ2-1; TRBD1 matches 10 bases. Trimming removed 6 bases from V and 8 bases from J; junction bases left unmatched: 10. This CDR3 region has 15 residues. CDR3 residues: CASSTARDRGYEQFF. DNA for the CDR3: TGTGCCAGCAGCACCGCCCGGGACAGGGGATATGAGCAGTTCTTC.

There are many counts of this clonotype. The chain carries TRBV5-1 and TRBJ2-2; 7 bases are shared with TRBD2. The CDR3 spans 16 residues. Germline CDR1 is SGHRS and CDR2 is YFSETQ. The trim removed 4 bases at V and 0 bases at J, leaving 6 bases unmatched. Here the CDR3 DNA reads TGCGCCAGCAGCCCCACACTAGCGTCGAACACCGGGGAGCTGTTTTTT. It encodes CASSPTLASNTGELFF.

The rearrangement links TRBV4-1 to TRBJ1-4; D is perhaps TRBD1 (5 bases). Between the trimmed V and J ends, which lost 4 bases and 6 bases, there was a span of 18 bases. The CDR3 loop spans 16 amino acids. The germline CDR1 and CDR2 sequences are MGHRA and YSYEKL. Written as DNA, the CDR3 is TGCGCCAGCAGCCGGTTCCCCGGGGCTGTCGATGAAAAACTGTTTTTT. Protein sequence: CASSRFPGAVDEKLFF.

The chain is built from TRBV7-9 and TRBJ2-7; 7 bases line up with TRBD1. There are 14 residues in the CDR3. V gave up 1 base and J gave up 6 bases; unmatched junction bases: 6. Germline-derived CDR1 and CDR2 are SEHNR and FQNEAQ (reference sequence). CDR3 DNA: TGTGCCAGCAGCTTAGACTTGAGGACAGGCGAGCAGTACTTC. Translated, it gives CASSLDLRTGEQYF.